Listed below are T cell receptor beta chains from one sample, sequenced in a study of T-cell reconstitution after alpha-beta-depleted transplantation in children. Each CDR3 protein gets one entry after TCRdb re-called the PCR reads with MiXCR. The sample lists about 580,000 distinct CDR3 sequences; 25% to 30% were seen once. Specimen: PBMCs, collected before TCRalphabeta/CD19-depleted stem cell transplant. These receptors came from a boy less than two years old with Wiskott-Aldrich syndrome, due to receive a stem cell transplant. Each CDR3 is given with its conserved first and last residue. A D gene is named only where the DNA matches it firmly. Expanded clones are given a class, and other clones once, few, many or no size at all.

CDR3: CASRSLAGDNEQFF; DNA: TGCGCCAGCAGAAGTCTAGCGGGAGACAATGAGCAGTTCTTC; D: TRBD2; J: TRBJ2-1; V: TRBV5-1; size: few
CDR3: CASSKPGTSGSTDTQYF; DNA: TGTGCCAGCAGCAAACCCGGGACTAGCGGGAGTACAGATACGCAGTATTTT; D: TRBD2; J: TRBJ2-3; V: TRBV13; size: .
CDR3: CASSLAGTLYSNQPQHF; DNA: TGTGCCAGCAGCTTAGCCGGGACACTTTATAGCAATCAGCCTCAGCATTTT; D: .; J: TRBJ1-5; V: TRBV7-2; size: .
CDR3: CSARDPRGGEKLFF; DNA: TGCAGTGCTAGAGATCCCAGGGGGGGCGAAAAACTGTTTTTT; D: TRBD1; J: TRBJ1-4; V: TRBV20-1; size: .
CDR3: CASSMTSSYSYEQYF; DNA: TGTGCCAGCAGCATGACTAGCTCCTACTCATACGAGCAGTACTTC; D: TRBD2; J: TRBJ2-7; V: TRBV7-2; size: few
CDR3: CASSPRTSGTIYEQYF; DNA: TGCGCCAGCAGCCCCCGGACTAGCGGGACTATCTACGAGCAGTACTTC; D: TRBD2; J: TRBJ2-7; V: TRBV5-1; size: few
CDR3: CASSFDGTAFYGYTF; DNA: TGCGCCAGCAGCTTCGATGGGACAGCCTTCTATGGCTACACCTTC; D: TRBD1; J: TRBJ1-2; V: TRBV5-1; size: .
CDR3: CSVGDSYTGELFF; DNA: TGCAGCGTTGGGGACTCCTACACCGGGGAGCTGTTTTTT; D: .; J: TRBJ2-2; V: TRBV29-1; size: .
CDR3: CSASTGTGAYEQYF; DNA: TGCAGTGCTAGTACCGGGACAGGGGCCTACGAGCAGTACTTC; D: TRBD1; J: TRBJ2-7; V: TRBV20-1; size: .
CDR3: CASSHQIRADEQYF; DNA: TGCGCCAGCAGCCATCAAATCAGGGCCGACGAGCAGTACTTC; D: .; J: TRBJ2-7; V: TRBV5-1; size: few
CDR3: CASSVLAGGPFTGELFF; DNA: TGTGCCAGCAGTGTCCTAGCGGGAGGTCCTTTCACCGGGGAGCTGTTTTTT; D: TRBD2; J: TRBJ2-2; V: TRBV28; size: .
CDR3: CASSLSGAADEQFF; DNA: TGCGCCAGCAGCTTGTCGGGCGCTGCGGATGAGCAGTTCTTC; D: .; J: TRBJ2-1; V: TRBV5-1; size: .
CDR3: CASSYYDSVNTEAFF; DNA: TGTGCCAGCAGTTACTACGATAGTGTGAACACTGAAGCTTTCTTT; D: .; J: TRBJ1-1; V: TRBV6-5; size: .
CDR3: CATVLAGITDTQYF; DNA: TGTGCCACCGTACTAGCGGGAATCACAGATACGCAGTATTTT; D: TRBD2; J: TRBJ2-3; V: TRBV6-1; size: few
CDR3: CASSFATGGYPYEQYF; DNA: TGTGCCAGCAGCTTCGCCACAGGGGGCTACCCCTACGAGCAGTACTTC; D: TRBD1; J: TRBJ2-7; V: TRBV7-9; size: few
CDR3: CASSVTGSNYGYTF; DNA: TGTGCCAGCAGCGTCACCGGTTCCAACTATGGCTACACCTTC; D: .; J: TRBJ1-2; V: TRBV9; size: few
CDR3: CATSESGSYEQYF; DNA: TGTGCCACCAGTGAAAGCGGGAGCTACGAGCAGTACTTC; D: TRBD2; J: TRBJ2-7; V: TRBV24-1; size: .
CDR3: CSVRGLAGSYEQYF; DNA: TGCAGCGTAAGGGGACTAGCGGGTTCCTACGAGCAGTACTTC; D: TRBD2; J: TRBJ2-7; V: TRBV29-1; size: .
CDR3: CASSQDYGGNYNSPLHF; DNA: TGCGCCAGCAGCCAAGATTATGGGGGAAACTATAATTCACCCCTCCACTTT; D: .; J: TRBJ1-6; V: TRBV4-1; size: .
CDR3: CASSLYGRGVNEQFF; DNA: TGTGCCAGCAGCTTATACGGGAGAGGGGTCAATGAGCAGTTCTTC; D: .; J: TRBJ2-1; V: TRBV7-2; size: few
CDR3: CSAPGQGYYGYTF; DNA: TGCAGTGCCCCGGGACAGGGATACTATGGCTACACCTTC; D: TRBD1; J: TRBJ1-2; V: TRBV20-1; size: .
CDR3: CASSLLGTSGRVWGEQFF; DNA: TGTGCCAGCAGCCTTCTCGGAACTAGCGGGAGGGTCTGGGGTGAGCAGTTCTTC; D: TRBD2; J: TRBJ2-1; V: TRBV11-2; size: few
CDR3: CASSLAGGASGELFF; DNA: TGCGCCAGCAGCTTGGCGGGTGGGGCCTCCGGGGAGCTGTTTTTT; D: .; J: TRBJ2-2; V: TRBV5-1; size: .
CDR3: CASSSGQGNTEAFF; DNA: TGTGCCAGCAGCTCCGGACAGGGGAACACTGAAGCTTTCTTT; D: TRBD1; J: TRBJ1-1; V: TRBV5-6; size: medium-sized
CDR3: CASSLSSRVGEQFF; DNA: TGTGCCAGCAGTTTAAGTTCCAGGGTTGGTGAGCAGTTCTTC; D: .; J: TRBJ2-1; V: TRBV12-3/TRBV12-4; size: .
CDR3: CASSGGASGRSYEQYF; DNA: TGTGCCAGCAGCGGCGGAGCTAGCGGTCGCTCCTACGAGCAGTACTTC; D: TRBD2; J: TRBJ2-7; V: TRBV12-3/TRBV12-4; size: few
CDR3: CSVVGLAGGRDTQYF; DNA: TGCAGCGTTGTTGGACTAGCGGGAGGGAGGGATACGCAGTATTTT; D: TRBD2; J: TRBJ2-3; V: TRBV29-1; size: few
CDR3: CASSQAGVESDTQYF; DNA: TGCGCCAGCAGCCAGGCGGGAGTCGAATCAGATACGCAGTATTTT; D: TRBD2; J: TRBJ2-3; V: TRBV5-1; size: .
CDR3: CASKGDRSYGYTF; DNA: TGTGCCAGCAAGGGGGACAGGAGCTATGGCTACACCTTC; D: TRBD1; J: TRBJ1-2; V: TRBV6-1; size: .
CDR3: CASSRTGVYSNQPQHF; DNA: TGTGCCAGCAGCCGCACAGGGGTCTATAGCAATCAGCCCCAGCATTTT; D: TRBD1; J: TRBJ1-5; V: TRBV11-2; size: .